This is a list of T cell receptor beta chains from one sample in a study of cytomegalovirus exposure and HLA in healthy donors. The repertoire was sequenced with immunoSEQ multiplex PCR; TCRdb's copy has only in-frame clones and lacks some. The sample includes around 200,000 clones, more than 65% of them seen just once. Sequencing input: PBMCs. The receptors were gathered from a man aged 45-65 years in good health and CMV-seronegative. Both conserved end residues are part of each CDR3. The D gene is left open where the match is weak. Some rows mark clone size as missing; the rest say once, few, many or name a class of expanded clone.

v_gene: TRBV27; d_gene: -; j_gene: TRBJ2-3; abundance: -; CDR3aa: CASSPGAEAQPDTQYF; CDR3nt: TGTGCCAGCAGTCCAGGGGCAGAAGCCCAGCCAGATACGCAGTATTTT
v_gene: TRBV9; d_gene: -; j_gene: TRBJ2-1; abundance: -; CDR3aa: CASSDTTRGSSYNEQFF; CDR3nt: TGTGCCAGCAGCGACACCACCAGGGGAAGCTCCTACAATGAGCAGTTCTTC
v_gene: TRBV4-3; d_gene: -; j_gene: TRBJ2-6; abundance: -; CDR3aa: CASSQDVFRGSGANVLTF; CDR3nt: TGCGCCAGCAGCCAAGATGTTTTTAGGGGCTCTGGGGCCAACGTCCTGACTTTC
v_gene: TRBV7-9; d_gene: -; j_gene: TRBJ1-6; abundance: -; CDR3aa: CASSLRQDSASSPLHF; CDR3nt: TGTGCCAGCAGCTTAAGACAGGATTCTGCCAGTTCACCCCTCCACTTT
v_gene: TRBV28; d_gene: -; j_gene: TRBJ1-2; abundance: few; CDR3aa: CASSSTGRYGYTF; CDR3nt: TGTGCCAGCAGTTCGACCGGGAGATATGGCTACACCTTC
v_gene: TRBV29-1; d_gene: -; j_gene: TRBJ1-2; abundance: once; CDR3aa: CSHGGTEGYTF; CDR3nt: TGCAGCCATGGGGGGACCGAGGGCTACACCTTC
v_gene: TRBV2; d_gene: -; j_gene: TRBJ1-4; abundance: -; CDR3aa: CASNERGNEKLFF; CDR3nt: TGTGCCAGCAACGAACGGGGTAACGAAAAACTGTTTTTT
v_gene: TRBV7-2; d_gene: -; j_gene: TRBJ2-6; abundance: -; CDR3aa: CASSFQAYSGANVLTF; CDR3nt: TGTGCCAGCAGCTTCCAGGCCTACTCTGGGGCCAACGTCCTGACTTTC
v_gene: TRBV30; d_gene: -; j_gene: TRBJ2-2; abundance: -; CDR3aa: CARAEGVRYTGELFF; CDR3nt: TGTGCCAGGGCCGAGGGTGTCCGGTACACCGGGGAGCTGTTTTTT
v_gene: TRBV18; d_gene: TRBD2; j_gene: TRBJ2-3; abundance: -; CDR3aa: CASSRNGGATDTQYF; CDR3nt: TGTGCCAGCTCACGAAACGGGGGGGCAACAGATACGCAGTATTTT